The entry below describes one T cell receptor beta chain. The entry originates in a study of T cell changes during pregnancy in multiple sclerosis. The CDR3 length is 19 residues. CDR1 and CDR2 from the germline V gene are SGHVS and FNYEAQ. Trimming at V came to 0 bases and at J to 3 bases, leaving 13 bases not matched to a gene. The data were produced by immunoSEQ multiplex PCR, yet TCRdb's version contains in-frame clones alone and is incomplete. The sample has fewer than 50,000 clones; roughly nine tenths are singletons. This TCR derives from a female donor with multiple sclerosis, enrolled in a pregnancy study. The chain couples TRBV7-6 to TRBJ2-5; 10 nucleotides line up with TRBD2. The sample here was CD8+ T cells from peripheral blood mononuclear cells, taken after pregnancy. CDR3 amino acids: CASSLAPWASGGVEETQYF. The CDR3 region has the DNA TGTGCCAGCAGCTTAGCCCCTTGGGCTAGCGGGGGAGTCGAAGAGACCCAGTACTTC.